Following are 32 T cell receptor beta chains from one sample sequenced in a study of blood T cell repertoires in COVID-19. Repertoires were generated with immunoSEQ multiplex PCR, while TCRdb's copy carries only in-frame clones and drops some. The table records roughly 200,000 clones, around nine tenths of them present only once. Material for sequencing was peripheral blood. These receptors originate from a young woman who had recovered from COVID-19.

V usage is TRBV18 and J usage is TRBJ1-2; the D gene is possibly TRBD1 (6 bases). The germline gives CDR1 KGHSH, CDR2 LQKENI. Trimming pared 6 bases from V and 4 bases from J, leaving 15 bases between. The CDR3 sequence is 14 residues long. The DNA of the CDR3 is TGTGCCAGCTCCCTACAGGGTGGGAGCTATGGCTACACCTTC. Its protein is CASSLQGGSYGYTF.

The chain couples TRBV6-4 to TRBJ2-3, with 8 bases identical to TRBD2. The V gene's germline CDR1 is MRHNA and CDR2 SNTAGT. The ends lost 5 bases at V and 2 bases at J; junction bases unmatched: 9. This CDR3 is 16 amino acids long. The CDR3 nucleotides are TGTGCCAGCAGTTTACTAGCGGATAGCCCCACAGATACGCAGTATTTT. It translates to CASSLLADSPTDTQYF.

The chain has TRBV5-1 and TRBJ1-2, with 7 bases lining up with TRBD1. The CDR3 spans 12 residues. Germline lookup yields CDR1 SGHRS and CDR2 YFSETQ. V shed 7 bases and J 6 bases; nucleotides not matched to a gene: 6. In DNA form, the CDR3 reads TGCGCCAGCTCCCGGCAGGGGGATGGCTACACCTTC. It is translated as CASSRQGDGYTF.

This chain links TRBV27 with TRBJ1-3; 7 bases map to TRBD1. Germline CDR1 reads MNHEY; CDR2 reads SMNVEV (reference sequence). This CDR3 has 15 residues. The J segment lost 4 bases and the V segment lost 5 bases, leaving 8 bases of the junction unmatched. CDR3 nucleotides: TGTGCCAGCAGTAGAGAAGGGACAGCAGGAAACACCATATATTTT. This gives the protein CASSREGTAGNTIYF.

V and J are TRBV5-6 and TRBJ1-3; TRBD1 is a possible D gene (5 bases). Per germline, CDR1 SGHDT and CDR2 YYEEEE. Trimming stripped 3 bases from V and 0 bases from J, with 16 bases between. The CDR3 covers 17 residues. This CDR3 reads CASSSPPGGGSGNTIYF. The CDR3 DNA reads TGTGCCAGCAGCTCTCCCCCTGGGGGGGGCTCTGGAAACACCATATATTTT.

This chain uses TRBV27 with TRBJ2-3, with 9 bases matching TRBD1. The CDR3 has 15 residues. Germline V gene sequence: CDR1 MNHEY, CDR2 SMNVEV (reference sequence). The V and J ends lost 6 bases and 3 bases, in that order; junction bases with no gene match: 7. The CDR3 spells CASRLQGAGTDTQYF. The DNA of the CDR3 is TGTGCCAGCAGGCTACAGGGGGCCGGGACAGATACGCAGTATTTT.

The chain's CDR3 is CAGGGARTDTQYF. As DNA, the CDR3 is TGTGCCGGGGGGGGTGCCCGCACAGATACGCAGTATTTT. This sequence joins TRBV7-8 and TRBJ2-3, with 7 bases aligning to TRBD2. The CDR3 covers 13 residues. V gave up 11 bases and J gave up 1 base; unmatched junction bases: 6. Germline V gene lookup returns CDR1 SGHVS and CDR2 FQNEAQ.

The chain joins TRBV4-3 to TRBJ1-4; D gene unclear. Deletions cut 1 base from V and 4 bases from J, with 7 bases between. CDR3 length equals 14 residues. Germline loops: CDR1 LGHNA, CDR2 YSLEER. The CDR3 here is CASSQGFGNEKLFF. As DNA, the CDR3 is TGCGCCAGCAGCCAAGGTTTCGGTAATGAAAAACTGTTTTTT.

The chain combines TRBV6-4 with TRBJ1-1; D is unresolved. Germline V gives CDR1 MRHNA, CDR2 SNTAGT. V lost 5 bases and J 5 bases, leaving 12 bases between the germline ends. The CDR3 runs 13 residues. Written as DNA, the CDR3 is TGTGCCAGCAGTCTACTCCCGGGGACTGAAGCTTTCTTT. This encodes CASSLLPGTEAFF.

The rearrangement uses TRBV18 and TRBJ2-7, with D perhaps TRBD2 (5 bases). The CDR3 extends over 12 amino acids. Trimming pared 2 bases from V and 6 bases from J, leaving 8 bases between. Germline assignment: CDR1 KGHSH and CDR2 LQKENI. The CDR3 nucleotides are TGTGCCAGCTCACCAGACGGGATCGAGCAGTACGTC. Translating gives CASSPDGIEQYV.

This sequence joins TRBV6-5 and TRBJ1-2, with D perhaps TRBD1 (6 bases). Germline CDR1 reads MNHEY; CDR2 reads SVGAGI. This CDR3 region has 12 residues. The V gene lost 6 bases and the J gene lost 2 bases, with 7 bases spanning the gap. The CDR3 coding sequence is TGTGCCAGCAGCACAGGGAACTATGGCTACACCTTC. As protein: CASSTGNYGYTF.

V usage is TRBV10-3 and J usage is TRBJ1-3; D remains ambiguous. This CDR3 has 14 amino acids. The germline V gene encodes CDR1 ENHRY and CDR2 SYGVKD. Trimming shortened V by 3 bases and J by 2 bases, and 8 bases separated the two germline ends. The CDR3 reads CAISEKTAGNTIYF. The CDR3 DNA follows: TGTGCCATCAGTGAAAAAACGGCTGGAAACACCATATATTTT.

The V and J genes are TRBV5-4 and TRBJ1-2, with D perhaps matching TRBD1 (5 bases). Germline V gene sequence: CDR1 SGHNT, CDR2 YYREEE (reference sequence). The CDR3 runs to 14 residues. With 4 bases removed from V and 0 bases from J, the gap between germline ends came to 10 bases. CDR3 amino acids: CASSLRGSNYGYTF. CDR3 sequence (DNA): TGTGCCAGCAGCCTCCGGGGGTCTAACTATGGCTACACCTTC.

The gene calls are TRBV5-8 and TRBJ2-3, with D possibly being TRBD1 (5 bases). V lost 4 bases to trimming and J lost 5 bases, with 14 bases between them. This CDR3 comprises 14 residues. Germline loops: CDR1 SGHTS, CDR2 YDEGEE. The CDR3 region is CASSPWQGRDTQYF. CDR3 nucleotide sequence: TGTGCCAGCAGCCCGTGGCAGGGAAGAGATACGCAGTATTTT.

The chain couples TRBV6-5 to TRBJ2-7, with 7 positions matching TRBD1. Per the germline V gene, CDR1 is MNHEY and CDR2 is SVGAGI. There are 15 residues in the CDR3. V lost 2 bases to trimming and J lost 3 bases; unmatched junction nucleotides: 7. CDR3 DNA sequence: TGTGCCAGCAGTTACATTCCCGGGACAGTCTACGAGCAGTACTTC. The encoded protein is CASSYIPGTVYEQYF.

V gene TRBV7-3 combines with J gene TRBJ1-2; the D gene is possibly TRBD1 (5 bases). The CDR3 totals 12 residues. The germline V gene encodes CDR1 SGHTA and CDR2 FQGTGA. V lost 3 bases and J lost 7, with 9 bases in between. This chain's CDR3 is CASSLSGAGYTF. In DNA form, the CDR3 reads TGTGCCAGCAGCTTGAGCGGGGCTGGCTACACCTTC.

The chain carries TRBV3-1 (or the pseudogene TRBV3-2) and TRBJ1-5; 10 bases agree with TRBD1. V was pared by 2 bases and J by 2 bases, with 3 bases of the junction left unmatched. The CDR3 has 16 residues. The V gene's germline CDR1 is LGHDT and CDR2 YNNKEL (reference sequence). The CDR3 loop is CASSQSGTGGNQPQHF. The CDR3 coding sequence is TGTGCCAGCAGCCAATCAGGGACAGGGGGCAATCAGCCCCAGCATTTT.

This clone was seen only once. The V and J genes are TRBV18 and TRBJ1-5; maybe TRBD1 (5 bases). V dropped 3 bases and J dropped 3 bases, with 18 bases sitting between them. There are 17 residues in the CDR3. In germline, CDR1 is KGHSH, CDR2 LQKENI. The CDR3 DNA follows: TGTGCCAGCTCACCGGGGCTAGCGGAGTCTCACAATCAGCCCCAGCATTTT. This gives the protein CASSPGLAESHNQPQHF.

This sequence joins TRBV5-4 and TRBJ1-3; D gene ambiguous. CDR1 SGHNT and CDR2 YYREEE come from the germline V gene (reference sequence). V lost 0 bases and J 6 bases, leaving 25 bases between the germline ends. There are 19 residues in the CDR3. As DNA, the CDR3 is TGTGCCAGCAGCTTGGGTCGATTAAACCAGGTCTCCTCACCAAACACCATATATTTT. Translated: CASSLGRLNQVSSPNTIYF. The complete variable domain, with remaining parts taken from reference TRBV5-4 and TRBJ1-3, reads ETGVTQSPTHLIKTRGQQVTLRCSSQSGHNTVSWYQQALGQGPQFIFQYYREEENGRGNFPPRFSGLQFPNYSSELNVNALELDDSALYLCASSLGRLNQVSSPNTIYFGEGSWLTVV.

The rearrangement uses TRBV12-5 and TRBJ2-3; D possibly corresponds to TRBD2 (7 bases). V lost 1 base and J 5 bases, leaving 13 bases between the germline ends. Per the germline V gene, CDR1 is LGHNT and CDR2 is FRNRAP. CDR3 length: 15 residues. CDR3 residues: CASGLGGGGRDTQYF. CDR3 coding DNA: TGTGCTAGTGGTTTGGGGGGCGGGGGCCGAGATACGCAGTATTTT.

This chain links TRBV2 with TRBJ1-1; weak D call: TRBD1 (5 bases). This CDR3 has 13 amino acids. With 3 bases removed from V and 5 bases from J, the gap between germline ends came to 10 bases. Germline assignment: CDR1 SNHLY and CDR2 FYNNEI. CDR3 bases: TGTGCCAGCAGTGACAGGGTCGGTACTGAAGCTTTCTTT. Protein product: CASSDRVGTEAFF. Combining the CDR3 with reference TRBV2 and TRBJ1-1 gives the whole variable domain EPEVTQTPSHQVTQMGQEVILRCVPISNHLYFYWYRQILGQKVEFLVSFYNNEISEKSEIFDDQFSVERPDGSNFTLKIRSTKLEDSAMYFCASSDRVGTEAFFGQGTRLTVV.

The gene calls are TRBV28 and TRBJ1-2, with 9 bases fitting TRBD1. This CDR3 is built from 16 residues. With V trimmed by 5 bases and J by 4 bases, 11 bases remained unmatched. Germline CDR1 reads MDHEN; CDR2 reads SYDVKM. The CDR3 here is CASSHRGGQGAYGYTF. The CDR3 DNA reads as TGTGCCAGCAGTCACAGGGGGGGACAGGGCGCCTATGGCTACACCTTC.

This chain connects TRBV7-3 to TRBJ2-2; D is uncertain. The CDR3 consists of 14 residues. Trimming took 5 bases from V and 4 from J, leaving 11 bases between them. Germline V gene lookup returns CDR1 SGHTA and CDR2 FQGTGA. The CDR3 DNA follows: TGTGCCAGCAGCCCCTTCTCCGGCACCGGGGAGCTGTTTTTT. It codes for CASSPFSGTGELFF.

The chain recombines TRBV4-1 with TRBJ1-2; 9 bases align to TRBD1. The CDR3 has 14 amino acids. Trimming took 6 bases from V and 6 from J; bases not matched to a gene: 8. The germline CDR1 and CDR2 sequences are MGHRA and YSYEKL. The CDR3: CASRDRGSGHGYTF. Written as DNA, the CDR3 is TGCGCCAGCAGGGACAGGGGTTCGGGGCATGGCTACACCTTC.

The chain employs TRBV19 and TRBJ2-1; TRBD2 aligns across 7 bases. The CDR3 length is 12 residues. With 9 bases clipped from V and 6 bases from J, the junction kept 5 bases outside the gene matches. Germline V gene data show CDR1 as LNHDA and CDR2 as SQIVND (reference sequence). CDR3 nucleotide sequence: TGTGCCAGCAGAAGCGGGATCAATGAGCAGTTCTTC. As protein: CASRSGINEQFF. The full variable domain, with the rest looked up from reference TRBV19 and TRBJ2-1, is DGGITQSPKYLFRKEGQNVTLSCEQNLNHDAMYWYRQDPGQGLRLIYYSQIVNDFQKGDIAEGYSVSREKKESFPLTVTSAQKNPTAFYLCASRSGINEQFFGPGTRLTVL.

This clone was seen only once. V and J are TRBV6-5 and TRBJ2-5; unclear D gene. V was trimmed by 6 bases and J by 4 bases, leaving 12 bases between them. The CDR3 spans 13 residues. Germline V gives CDR1 MNHEY, CDR2 SVGAGI. CDR3 sequence reads: CASSLGSGETQYF. The CDR3, as DNA: TGTGCCAGCAGCCTAGGAAGTGGAGAGACCCAGTACTTC.

This sequence joins TRBV27 and TRBJ1-2, with 8 bases identical to TRBD1. V lost 5 bases and J lost 4; bases outside the gene matches: 18. From germline, CDR1 is MNHEY and CDR2 SMNVEV (reference sequence). This CDR3 comprises 18 residues. CDR3 sequence: CASSPNRPSRGRGYGYTF. CDR3 coding DNA: TGTGCCAGCAGTCCCAATAGACCGAGCAGGGGGCGAGGCTATGGCTACACCTTC.

The V gene is TRBV7-2, the J gene TRBJ2-4, with 8 nucleotides matching TRBD1. Per germline, CDR1 SGHTA and CDR2 FQGNSA. The CDR3 has 14 amino acids. The junction had 4 bases not matched to a gene; V was cut back by 5 bases and J by 4 bases. DNA of the CDR3: TGTGCCAGCAGCCACCGGGACAGGAAAAACATTCAGTACTTC. Protein product: CASSHRDRKNIQYF.

The chain couples TRBV6-5 to TRBJ1-1; 7 bases map to TRBD1. The junction had 8 bases not matched to a gene; V was cut back by 6 bases and J by 1 base. The CDR3 covers 15 residues. Germline V gene data show CDR1 as MNHEY and CDR2 as SVGAGI. The CDR3 spells CASRLGGGGNTEAFF. CDR3 nucleotide sequence: TGTGCCAGCAGGCTCGGAGGGGGCGGGAACACTGAAGCTTTCTTT.

The chain employs TRBV3-1 (or the pseudogene TRBV3-2) and TRBJ2-2, with 10 bases that match TRBD1. This CDR3 contains 15 residues. Germline trimming cut 4 bases from V and 3 bases from J; bases unmatched to any gene: 2. CDR1 LGHDT and CDR2 YNNKEL come from the germline V gene (reference sequence). The CDR3 DNA follows: TGTGCCAGCAGCCCCGGGACAGGGGACACCGGGGAGCTGTTTTTT. This sequence encodes CASSPGTGDTGELFF.

The J gene is TRBJ1-3, the V gene TRBV6-2 or TRBV6-3; TRBD1 agrees at 8 bases. Germline V gives CDR1 MNHEY, CDR2 SVGEGT. The CDR3 sequence is 16 residues long. The trim removed 2 bases at V and 8 bases at J, leaving 11 bases unmatched. Here the CDR3 reads CASSYTSGGAGDTIYF. CDR3 bases: TGTGCCAGCAGTTACACGTCAGGGGGCGCCGGAGACACCATATATTTT.

The chain combines TRBV6-5 with TRBJ2-3, with D tentatively TRBD1 (6 bases). Per germline, CDR1 MNHEY and CDR2 SVGAGI. V lost 6 bases, J lost 0 bases, and 13 bases lay in between. The CDR3 runs 15 residues. Here the CDR3 DNA reads TGTGCCAGCAGCCCCCAGGGGCGAAGCACAGATACGCAGTATTTT. Translating gives CASSPQGRSTDTQYF.